This T cell receptor beta chain is from a study of T-cell reconstitution after alpha-beta-depleted transplantation in children. Findings and limits, study-wide: Surviving thymic progenitors and recipient T cells were the source of high TCRbeta diversity at day 60 in some patients. One year after transplant, T-cell counts and diversity came mostly from newly produced T cells. Reports say that about two months after transplant, the alpha-beta T cells came out of several hundred graft clones that had expanded.

The CDR3 has 13 amino acids. Germline CDR1 and CDR2: LNHNV and YYDKDF (reference sequence). Unique molecular identifiers tagged the TCRbeta library. MiXCR, applied by TCRdb to the PCR reads, yields one record per CDR3 protein. Among more than 400,000 distinct CDR3 sequences listed, about an eighth were seen once. This clonotype was picked up a small number of times. Its specificity is not known. This TCR derives from a female patient aged 2-15 years who had a stem cell transplant for aplastic anemia, so the T cells may come from the graft donor. Sequencing used PBMCs, mostly from graft donor cells, obtained 180 days after TCRalphabeta/CD19-depleted stem cell transplant. The chain couples TRBV15 to TRBJ2-6; D is possibly TRBD1 or TRBD2 (5 bases each). The CDR3 region is CAQADTGANVLTF. CDR3 sequence (DNA): TGTGCACAAGCGGACACAGGGGCCAACGTCCTGACTTTC.